This T cell receptor (beta chain) originates from a study of blood T cell repertoires in COVID-19. V dropped 0 bases and J dropped 4 bases, with 9 bases sitting between them. The length of the CDR3 is 15 residues. Germline V lookup: CDR1 SEHNR, CDR2 FQNEAQ (reference sequence). Method: immunoSEQ multiplex PCR; TCRdb's copy keeps in-frame clones and lacks some. The table has 25,000 to 35,000 clones, about 88% seen once. Material for sequencing was peripheral blood. This chain uses TRBV7-9 with TRBJ1-4; possible D gene TRBD1, 6 bases. The receptor was isolated from a human donor in a cohort sampled during active COVID-19. The CDR3 loop is CASSLAGQDNEKLFF. CDR3 DNA: TGTGCCAGCAGCTTAGCGGGACAAGATAATGAAAAACTGTTTTTT.